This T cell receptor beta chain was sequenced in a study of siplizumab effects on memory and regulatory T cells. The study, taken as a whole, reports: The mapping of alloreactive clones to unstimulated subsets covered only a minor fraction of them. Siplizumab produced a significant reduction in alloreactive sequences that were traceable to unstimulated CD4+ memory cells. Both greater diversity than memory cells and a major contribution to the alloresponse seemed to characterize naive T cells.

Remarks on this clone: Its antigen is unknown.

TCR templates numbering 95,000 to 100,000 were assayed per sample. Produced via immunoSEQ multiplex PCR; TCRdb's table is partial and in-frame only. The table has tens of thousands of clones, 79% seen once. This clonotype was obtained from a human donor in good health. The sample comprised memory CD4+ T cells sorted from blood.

The CDR3 reads CASSQLGTGTLYGYTF. The CDR3 region has the DNA TGCGCCAGCAGCCAACTGGGGACAGGGACGTTATATGGCTACACCTTC. The V and J genes are TRBV4-1 and TRBJ1-2; TRBD1 aligns across 9 bases. This CDR3 has 16 amino acids. CDR1 is MGHRA and CDR2 is YSYEKL in the germline V gene. With V trimmed by 2 bases and J by 5 bases, 9 bases remained unmatched.